A selection of T cell receptor beta chains follows, all from one sample in a study of beta chain features in type 1 diabetes. TCRdb's copy holds only in-frame clones and misses some; the assay was immunoSEQ multiplex PCR. The sample holds 250,000 to 350,000 clones, around 16% seen once. Sequences were obtained from naive CD4+ T cells from blood. All receptors derive from a man aged 18 to 30 with type 1 diabetes. Each CDR3 is given with its conserved first and last residue. D genes are given only for firm matches. Some rows have no size entry. The others give once, few or many, or a class for an expanded clone.

d_gene: -; v_gene: TRBV19; abundance: -; j_gene: TRBJ2-1; CDR3nt: TGTGCCAGTAGTAGAAGTCTTGGAGCAAATGAGCAGTTCTTC; CDR3aa: CASSRSLGANEQFF
d_gene: TRBD2; v_gene: TRBV6-6; abundance: -; j_gene: TRBJ2-5; CDR3nt: TGTGCCAGCAGTTTCCAACCTAGCGGTGAGACCCAGTACTTC; CDR3aa: CASSFQPSGETQYF
d_gene: -; v_gene: TRBV10-3; abundance: -; j_gene: TRBJ1-2; CDR3nt: TGTGCCATCAGTGGGTCCTCAGGGTACGGCTACACCTTC; CDR3aa: CAISGSSGYGYTF
d_gene: -; v_gene: TRBV7-2; abundance: -; j_gene: TRBJ2-7; CDR3nt: TGTGCCAGCAGCTTATTTAAAGGGAGCTCCTACGAGCAGTACTTC; CDR3aa: CASSLFKGSSYEQYF
d_gene: -; v_gene: TRBV4-2; abundance: many; j_gene: TRBJ2-7; CDR3nt: TGTGCCAGCAGTATAGCGGTTCTCCCCAACACTACGTCCTTC; CDR3aa: CASSIAVLPNTTSF
d_gene: -; v_gene: TRBV19; abundance: -; j_gene: TRBJ1-5; CDR3nt: TGTGCCAGTAGTGAATCGGGTCAGCCCCAGCATTTT; CDR3aa: CASSESGQPQHF
d_gene: TRBD2; v_gene: TRBV30; abundance: -; j_gene: TRBJ2-5; CDR3nt: TGTGCCTGGACCTATCAGAATTCTGGGGGGGGAGAGACCCAGTACTTC; CDR3aa: CAWTYQNSGGGETQYF
d_gene: -; v_gene: TRBV10-3; abundance: -; j_gene: TRBJ2-7; CDR3nt: TGTGCCATCAGTGAGAAAGTACGAAACCCTTCGGGGCAGTACTTC; CDR3aa: CAISEKVRNPSGQYF
d_gene: TRBD1; v_gene: TRBV5-6; abundance: few; j_gene: TRBJ1-2; CDR3nt: TGTGCCAGCAGCTTCGGACTAGGACAGGGCGTCTATGGCTACACCTTC; CDR3aa: CASSFGLGQGVYGYTF
d_gene: -; v_gene: TRBV13; abundance: few; j_gene: TRBJ2-2; CDR3nt: TGTGCCAGCAGTTCCGGACAGAACACCGGGGAGCTGTTTTTT; CDR3aa: CASSSGQNTGELFF
d_gene: -; v_gene: TRBV9; abundance: -; j_gene: TRBJ2-1; CDR3nt: TGTGCCAGCAGCGTAGGTGAGGTTGAGCAGTTCTTC; CDR3aa: CASSVGEVEQFF
d_gene: -; v_gene: TRBV5-1; abundance: -; j_gene: TRBJ2-1; CDR3nt: TGCGCCAGCAGCTTGGGGCCAAACGACAATGAGCAGTTCTTC; CDR3aa: CASSLGPNDNEQFF
d_gene: -; v_gene: TRBV5-1; abundance: few; j_gene: TRBJ2-7; CDR3nt: TGCGCCAGCAGCTTGGGGTGGGGCCTGGACGGCTACGAGCAGTACTTC; CDR3aa: CASSLGWGLDGYEQYF
d_gene: -; v_gene: TRBV19; abundance: -; j_gene: TRBJ1-2; CDR3nt: TGTGCCAGTAGTATACGCGGCTTCGATGGCTACACCTTC; CDR3aa: CASSIRGFDGYTF
d_gene: -; v_gene: TRBV28; abundance: few; j_gene: TRBJ1-4; CDR3nt: TGTGCCAGCAGTTTAAGTGGCCGGGGTACGGAAAAACTGTTTTTT; CDR3aa: CASSLSGRGTEKLFF
d_gene: TRBD2; v_gene: TRBV2; abundance: -; j_gene: TRBJ2-1; CDR3nt: TGTGCCAGCAGGGGACTAGCGGATTACAATGAGCAGTTCTTC; CDR3aa: CASRGLADYNEQFF
d_gene: TRBD1; v_gene: TRBV9; abundance: few; j_gene: TRBJ2-6; CDR3nt: TGTGCCAGCAGCGCCGACAGGGGAGTCATCTCTGGGGCCAACGTCCTGACTTTC; CDR3aa: CASSADRGVISGANVLTF
d_gene: -; v_gene: TRBV30; abundance: -; j_gene: TRBJ2-3; CDR3nt: TGTGCCTGGAGTGTAAACAGCTACACAGATACGCAGTATTTT; CDR3aa: CAWSVNSYTDTQYF
d_gene: -; v_gene: TRBV30; abundance: -; j_gene: TRBJ1-5; CDR3nt: TGTGCCTGGAGTGTATCGGCGGGGATAGGACAGCCCCAGCATTTT; CDR3aa: CAWSVSAGIGQPQHF
d_gene: -; v_gene: TRBV14; abundance: -; j_gene: TRBJ2-2; CDR3nt: TGTGCCAGCAGCCGAGTGACAGGCACCGGGGAGCTGTTTTTT; CDR3aa: CASSRVTGTGELFF
d_gene: TRBD2; v_gene: TRBV15; abundance: -; j_gene: TRBJ2-1; CDR3nt: TGTGCCACCAGCAGAGATTTTCCTAGCGGGAGAAAGCACAATGAGCAGTTCTTC; CDR3aa: CATSRDFPSGRKHNEQFF
d_gene: TRBD2; v_gene: TRBV19; abundance: few; j_gene: TRBJ2-7; CDR3nt: TGTGCCAGTAGTACCCCGGGACTAGCTGTCGAGCAGTACTTC; CDR3aa: CASSTPGLAVEQYF
d_gene: TRBD2; v_gene: TRBV18; abundance: few; j_gene: TRBJ2-1; CDR3nt: TGTGCCAGCTCACCACCCACTAGCGGGGGTAGGGATGAGCAGTTCTTC; CDR3aa: CASSPPTSGGRDEQFF
d_gene: TRBD1; v_gene: TRBV18; abundance: -; j_gene: TRBJ2-7; CDR3nt: TGTGCCAGCTCACTCATCGGACAGGGTTCCTTGGAGCAGTACTTC; CDR3aa: CASSLIGQGSLEQYF